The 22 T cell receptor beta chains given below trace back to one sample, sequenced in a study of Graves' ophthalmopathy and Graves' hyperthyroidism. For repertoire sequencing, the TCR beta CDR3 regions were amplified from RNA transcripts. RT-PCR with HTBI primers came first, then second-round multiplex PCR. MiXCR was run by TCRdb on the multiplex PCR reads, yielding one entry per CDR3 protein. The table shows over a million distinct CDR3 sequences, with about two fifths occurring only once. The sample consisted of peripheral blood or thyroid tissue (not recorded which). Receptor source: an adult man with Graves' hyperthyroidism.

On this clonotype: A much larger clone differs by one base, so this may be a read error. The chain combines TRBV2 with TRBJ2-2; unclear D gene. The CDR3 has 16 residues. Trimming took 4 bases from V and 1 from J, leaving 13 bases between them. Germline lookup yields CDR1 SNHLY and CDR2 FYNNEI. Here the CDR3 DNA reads TGTGCCAGCAGTGCCACGGCTGAGAAGAACACCGGGGAGCTGTTTTTT. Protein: CASSATAEKNTGELFF.

CDR3 region: CASRTVAYEQYF. CDR3 nucleotide sequence: TGTGCCAGCAGGACTGTGGCTTACGAGCAGTACTTC. The chain joins TRBV25-1 to TRBJ2-7; D not certain. Trimming shortened V by 6 bases and J by 4 bases, and 10 bases separated the two germline ends. The CDR3 extends over 12 amino acids. Germline V gene lookup returns CDR1 MGHDK and CDR2 SYGVNS.

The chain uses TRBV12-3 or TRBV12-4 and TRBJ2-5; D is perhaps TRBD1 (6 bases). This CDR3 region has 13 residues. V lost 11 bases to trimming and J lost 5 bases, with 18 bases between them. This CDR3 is CASGKGVRETQYF. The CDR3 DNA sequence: TGTGCCTCCGGCAAGGGGGTCCGGGAGACCCAGTACTTC.

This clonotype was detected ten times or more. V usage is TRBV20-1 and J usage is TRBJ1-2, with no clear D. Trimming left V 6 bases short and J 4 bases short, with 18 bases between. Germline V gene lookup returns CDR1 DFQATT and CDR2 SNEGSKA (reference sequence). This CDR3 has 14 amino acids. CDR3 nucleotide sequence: TGCAGTGCCCCGGGCTTTGACGTTCTCTATGGCTACACCTTC. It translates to CSAPGFDVLYGYTF.

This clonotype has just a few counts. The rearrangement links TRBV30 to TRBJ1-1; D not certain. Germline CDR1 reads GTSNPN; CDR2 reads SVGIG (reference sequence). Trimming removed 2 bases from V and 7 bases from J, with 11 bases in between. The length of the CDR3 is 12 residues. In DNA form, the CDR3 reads TGTGCCTGGAGTTCCGGGCTGTTTGAAGCTTTCTTT. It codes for CAWSSGLFEAFF.

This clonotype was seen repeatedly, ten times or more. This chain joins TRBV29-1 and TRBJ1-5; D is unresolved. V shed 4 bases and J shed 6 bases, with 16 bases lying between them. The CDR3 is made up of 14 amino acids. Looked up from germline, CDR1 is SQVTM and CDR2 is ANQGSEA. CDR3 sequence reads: CSVGSSDGSQPQHF. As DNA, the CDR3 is TGCAGCGTTGGGTCCTCGGACGGAAGTCAGCCCCAGCATTTT.

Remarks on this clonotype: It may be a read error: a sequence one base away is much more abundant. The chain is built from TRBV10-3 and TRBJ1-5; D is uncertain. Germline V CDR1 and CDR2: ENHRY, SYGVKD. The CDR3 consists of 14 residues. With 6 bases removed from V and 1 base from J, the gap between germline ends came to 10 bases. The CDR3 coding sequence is TGTGCCATCAGCCTACGAGACAGCAATCAGCCCCAGCATTTT. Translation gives CAISLRDSNQPQHF.

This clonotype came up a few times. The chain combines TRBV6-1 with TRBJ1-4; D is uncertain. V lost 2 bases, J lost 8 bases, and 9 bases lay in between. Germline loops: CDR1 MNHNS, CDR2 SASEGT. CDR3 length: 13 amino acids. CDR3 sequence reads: CASSESFREKLFF. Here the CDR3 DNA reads TGTGCCAGCAGTGAATCGTTCAGGGAAAAACTGTTTTTT.

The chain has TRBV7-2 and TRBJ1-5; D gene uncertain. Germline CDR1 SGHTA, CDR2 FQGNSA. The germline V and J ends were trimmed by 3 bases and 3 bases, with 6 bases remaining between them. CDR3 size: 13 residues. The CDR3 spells CASSFAPNQPQHF. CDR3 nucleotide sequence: TGTGCCAGCAGCTTCGCCCCCAATCAGCCCCAGCATTTT.

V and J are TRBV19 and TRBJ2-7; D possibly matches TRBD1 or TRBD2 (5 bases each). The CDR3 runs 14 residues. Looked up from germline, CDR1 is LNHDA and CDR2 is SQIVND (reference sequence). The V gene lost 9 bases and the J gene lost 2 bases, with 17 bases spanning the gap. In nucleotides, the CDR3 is TGTGCCAGCAGTTACCGGGGCAGCCCCTACGAGCAGTACTTC. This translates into CASSYRGSPYEQYF.

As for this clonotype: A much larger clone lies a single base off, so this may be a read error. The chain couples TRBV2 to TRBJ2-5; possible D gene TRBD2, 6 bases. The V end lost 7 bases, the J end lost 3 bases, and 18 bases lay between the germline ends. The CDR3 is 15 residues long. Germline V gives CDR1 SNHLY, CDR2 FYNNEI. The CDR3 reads CASTGLGGVEETQYF. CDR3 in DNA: TGTGCCAGCACTGGTCTGGGCGGGGTTGAAGAGACCCAGTACTTC.

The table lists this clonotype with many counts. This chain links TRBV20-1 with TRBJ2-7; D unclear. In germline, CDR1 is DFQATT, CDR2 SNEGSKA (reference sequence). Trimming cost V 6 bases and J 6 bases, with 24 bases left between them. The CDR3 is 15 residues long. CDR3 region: CSAKPTHFFGFEQYF. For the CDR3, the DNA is TGCAGTGCCAAGCCGACACATTTTTTCGGTTTCGAGCAGTACTTC.

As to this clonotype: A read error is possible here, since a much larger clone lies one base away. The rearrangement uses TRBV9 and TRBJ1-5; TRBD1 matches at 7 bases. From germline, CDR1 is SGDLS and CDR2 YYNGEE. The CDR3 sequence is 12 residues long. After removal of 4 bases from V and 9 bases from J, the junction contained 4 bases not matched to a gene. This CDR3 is CASSPDRSPQHF. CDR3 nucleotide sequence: TGTGCCAGCAGCCCGGACAGGTCGCCCCAGCATTTT. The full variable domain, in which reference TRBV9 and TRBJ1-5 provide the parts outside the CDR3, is DSGVTQTPKHLITATGQRVTLRCSPRSGDLSVYWYQQSLDQGLQFLIQYYNGEERAKGNILERFSAQQFPDLHSELNLSSLELGDSALYFCASSPDRSPQHFGDGTRLSIL.

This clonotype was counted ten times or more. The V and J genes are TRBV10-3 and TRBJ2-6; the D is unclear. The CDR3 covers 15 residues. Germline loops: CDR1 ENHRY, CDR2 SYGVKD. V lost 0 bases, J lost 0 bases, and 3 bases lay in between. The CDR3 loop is CAISESFSGANVLTF. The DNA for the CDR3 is TGTGCCATCAGTGAGTCTTTCTCTGGGGCCAACGTCCTGACTTTC.

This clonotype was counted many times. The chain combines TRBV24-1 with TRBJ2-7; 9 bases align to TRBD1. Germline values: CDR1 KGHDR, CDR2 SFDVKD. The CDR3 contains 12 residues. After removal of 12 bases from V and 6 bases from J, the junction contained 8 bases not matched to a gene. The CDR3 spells CAFRDRVSEQYF. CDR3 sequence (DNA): TGTGCCTTCCGGGACAGGGTTTCCGAGCAGTACTTC.

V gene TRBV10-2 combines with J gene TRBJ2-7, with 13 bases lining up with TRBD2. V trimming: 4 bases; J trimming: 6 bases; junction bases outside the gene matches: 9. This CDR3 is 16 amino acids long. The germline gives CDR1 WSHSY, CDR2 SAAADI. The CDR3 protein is CASSAGLAGAGSEQYF. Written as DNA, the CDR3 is TGCGCCAGCAGTGCCGGACTAGCGGGAGCCGGCTCCGAGCAGTACTTC.

The CDR3 region has the DNA TGCAGCGCGGCAGGGGGCACTAATGAAAAACTGTTTTTT. As protein: CSAAGGTNEKLFF. This sequence joins TRBV29-1 and TRBJ1-4; TRBD1 matches 8 bases. The trim removed 7 bases at V and 2 bases at J, leaving 3 bases unmatched. The V gene's germline CDR1 is SQVTM and CDR2 ANQGSEA. The CDR3 sequence is 13 residues long.

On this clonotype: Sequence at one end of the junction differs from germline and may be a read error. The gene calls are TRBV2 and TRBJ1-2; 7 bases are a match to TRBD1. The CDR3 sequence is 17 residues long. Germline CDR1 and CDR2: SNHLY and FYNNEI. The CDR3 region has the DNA TGTGCCAGCAGTGAGATAACAGGGGCCCTAAGACGGTATGGCTACGCCTTC. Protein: CASSEITGALRRYGYAF. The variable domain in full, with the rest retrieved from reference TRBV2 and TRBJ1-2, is EPEVTQTPSHQVTQMGQEVILRCVPISNHLYFYWYRQILGQKVEFLVSFYNNEISEKSEIFDDQFSVERPDGSNFTLKIRSTKLEDSAMYFCASSEITGALRRYGYAFGSGTRLTVV.

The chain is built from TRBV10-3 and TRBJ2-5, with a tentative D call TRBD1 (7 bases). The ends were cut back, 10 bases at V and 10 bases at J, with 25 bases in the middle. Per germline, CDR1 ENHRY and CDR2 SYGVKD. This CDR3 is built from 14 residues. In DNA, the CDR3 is TGTGCCAGGTTGACGACAGGGCAGCGGAGGGGCCAGTACTTC. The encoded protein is CARLTTGQRRGQYF.

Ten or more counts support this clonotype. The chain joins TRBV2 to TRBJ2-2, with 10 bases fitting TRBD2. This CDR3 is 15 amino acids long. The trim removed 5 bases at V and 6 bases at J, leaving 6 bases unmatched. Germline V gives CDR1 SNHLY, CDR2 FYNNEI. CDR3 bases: TGTGCCAGCAGTTCACTAGGACTAGCGGCCGGGGAGCTGTTTTTT. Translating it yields CASSSLGLAAGELFF.

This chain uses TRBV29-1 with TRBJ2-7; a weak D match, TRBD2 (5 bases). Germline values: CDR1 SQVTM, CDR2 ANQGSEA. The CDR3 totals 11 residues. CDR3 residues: CSSSGSPEQYF. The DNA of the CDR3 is TGCAGTTCCAGCGGTAGTCCCGAGCAGTACTTC.

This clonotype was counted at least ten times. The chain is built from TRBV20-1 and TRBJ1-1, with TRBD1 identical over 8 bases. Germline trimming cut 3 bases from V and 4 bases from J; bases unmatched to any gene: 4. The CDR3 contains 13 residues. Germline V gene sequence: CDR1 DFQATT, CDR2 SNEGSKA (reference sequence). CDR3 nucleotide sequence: TGCAGTGCTAGGCCGGACAGGGCCACTGAAGCTTTCTTT. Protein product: CSARPDRATEAFF.